This T cell receptor (beta chain) was sequenced for a study of blood T cells in healthy people across ages. Germline V gene data show CDR1 as ENHRY and CDR2 as SYGVKD. CDR3 length: 14 amino acids. V lost 2 bases, J lost 4 bases, and 3 bases stayed unmatched. The study isolated at least 7 million PBMCs from each sample. Using a J-beta primer mix together with a sample-barcoded 5' primer, a second PCR was run for roughly 6 to 12 cycles. In TCRdb, the 5' RACE reads were re-called with MiXCR into one record per CDR3 protein. The sample carries some 710,000 distinct CDR3 sequences, 35% to 50% recorded once.

The chain is built from TRBV10-3 and TRBJ1-1, with TRBD1 matching 8 bases. This sequence was found in a man aged 80 or over in good health. The sample was blood. CDR3 DNA sequence: TGTGCCATCAGTGAGGGACAGGGAACCACTGAAGCTTTCTTT. It is translated as CAISEGQGTTEAFF.